This is a list of T cell receptor beta chains from one sample in a study of blood T cell repertoires in COVID-19. Sequenced by immunoSEQ multiplex PCR; TCRdb stores in-frame clones only, minus some. The sample has over 150,000 clones; more than 85% are singletons. Sequenced sample: peripheral blood. These receptors were obtained from a man aged 60-69 years with COVID-19, enrolled during active disease. Each CDR3 is given with its conserved first and last residue. D genes are given only for firm matches. Rows may omit the clone size; those that give it use once, few, many or a size class.

j_call v_call clone_size d_call cdr3_nt cdr3_aa
TRBJ1-2 TRBV19 once - TGTGCCAGTATGGGTCAGACTAACTTCGTTAACTATGGCTACACCTTC CASMGQTNFVNYGYTF
TRBJ1-5 TRBV10-1 - - TGCGCCAGCAGTGAGTCGACCAGGAGCAATCAGCCCCAGCATTTT CASSESTRSNQPQHF
TRBJ1-1 TRBV6-5 - TRBD1 TGTGCCAGCAGTCGCCGGGACAGCACTGAAGCTTTCTTT CASSRRDSTEAFF
TRBJ2-1 TRBV2 once - TGTGCCAGCAGTGAAACAGGGAGCTCCTACAATGAGCAGTTCTTC CASSETGSSYNEQFF
TRBJ2-7 TRBV5-1 - TRBD1 TGCGCCAGCAGCTTGGTGCAACAGGGGGGCGAGCAGTACTTC CASSLVQQGGEQYF
TRBJ2-1 TRBV5-4 - - TGTGCCAGCAGCCTGGCAGCATTGGAGGGTCATGAGTTCTTC CASSLAALEGHEFF
TRBJ1-1 TRBV30 once TRBD1 TGTGCCTGGGCCAGGACAGGGATGAACACTGAAGCTTTCTTT CAWARTGMNTEAFF
TRBJ2-5 TRBV10-3 - - TGTGCCATCAGTGACCCCCGCGTGGAGACCCAGTACTTC CAISDPRVETQYF
TRBJ1-1 TRBV19 - - TGTGCCAGTATGCGGGGGAACACTGAAGCTTTCTTT CASMRGNTEAFF
TRBJ2-2 TRBV5-8 - TRBD1 TGTGCCAGCAGCTCCTGGGGACGATCCGGGACAGGACAAACCGGGGAGCTGTTTTTT CASSSWGRSGTGQTGELFF
TRBJ2-7 TRBV23-1 - - TGCGCCAGCAGTCAATCGGTAGTATACGAGCAGTACTTC CASSQSVVYEQYF
TRBJ1-3 TRBV7-9 - - TGTGCCAGCAGCTTAGGTTTCGGGAGTAACTCTGGAAACACCATATATTTT CASSLGFGSNSGNTIYF
TRBJ1-1 TRBV21-1 - - TGTGCCAGCAGCAAATCCGGGGGAGGTGACACTGAAGCTTTCTTT CASSKSGGGDTEAFF
TRBJ1-1 TRBV15 - - TGTGCCACCAGCAGGAGGAATACGAACACTGAAGCTTTCTTT CATSRRNTNTEAFF
TRBJ1-5 TRBV10-3 - - TGTGCCATCAGTGAAGGGGGGGGACTCGCCCAGCCCCAGCATTTT CAISEGGGLAQPQHF
TRBJ2-2 TRBV18 - - TGTGCCAGCTCACCCTACAGCCCCGGGGAGCTGTTTTTT CASSPYSPGELFF
TRBJ1-1 TRBV7-2 - - TGTGCCAGCAGCTTTAGATCCGGGGGGTTCTTCTTT CASSFRSGGFFF
TRBJ2-2 TRBV19 - TRBD2 TGTGCCAGTAGTATGACTAGCGGGACCGGGGAGCTGTTTTTT CASSMTSGTGELFF
TRBJ1-2 TRBV2 - - TGTGCCAGCAGTGAAGCCAGACTCCCCGTAGGCTACACCTTC CASSEARLPVGYTF
TRBJ1-1 TRBV18 once - TGTGCCAGCTCACCCACCGACAGTGTGAGAAACACTGAAGCTTTCTTT CASSPTDSVRNTEAFF
TRBJ2-7 TRBV11-1 few - TGTGCCAGCAGCTTAGAGATGGCTAGCGTCCACGAGCAGTACTTC CASSLEMASVHEQYF
TRBJ2-7 TRBV30 - TRBD2 TGTGCCTGGAGTTCCCCGGGACTAACGTCCTACGAGCAGTACTTC CAWSSPGLTSYEQYF
TRBJ2-2 TRBV6-2/TRBV6-3 - TRBD2 TGTGCCAGCAGCCAGACTAGCACCACCAACAGAAGGGAGCTGTTTTTT CASSQTSTTNRRELFF
TRBJ2-3 TRBV12-5 - TRBD1 TGTGCTAGTGGTTTGTCAACCTCAGACAGGGCGAGCACAGATACGCAGTATTTT CASGLSTSDRASTDTQYF
TRBJ1-5 TRBV18 - TRBD1 TGTGCCAGCTCAGCCTCCGGGACAGGGGCCTTAGGGGGCAATCAGCCCCAGCATTTT CASSASGTGALGGNQPQHF
TRBJ1-2 TRBV6-6 - TRBD1 TGTGCCAGCTGGCTGAGGACAGGGATTAACTATGGCTACACCTTC CASWLRTGINYGYTF
TRBJ1-1 TRBV7-2 - - TGTGCCAGCAGCTCAACAGGACCGGAGACGAGAACTGAAGCTTTCTTT CASSSTGPETRTEAFF
TRBJ1-1 TRBV28 - TRBD1 TGTGCCAGCAGTTTAGTCGTAGGGGGCGATCTTGGCACTGAAGCTTTCTTT CASSLVVGGDLGTEAFF
TRBJ1-3 TRBV15 - TRBD1 TGTGCCACCAGCAGAGATCGAGGGGGCCGCGGAAACACCATATATTTT CATSRDRGGRGNTIYF
TRBJ2-6 TRBV7-2 - - TGTGCCAGCAGCTTAGCTGGAACAGGAAAGAGCTCTGGGGCCAACGTCCTGACTTTC CASSLAGTGKSSGANVLTF
TRBJ1-2 TRBV6-7 - - TGTGCCAGCGCCTACTCAGGGTATAACTATGGCTACACCTTC CASAYSGYNYGYTF
TRBJ2-3 TRBV28 - TRBD2 TGTGCCAGCACCCCCGGGGGGGCAAGAGATACGCAGTATTTT CASTPGGARDTQYF
TRBJ1-2 TRBV3-1/TRBV3-2 - - TGTGCCAGCAGCCAAGAGTATCAGGGGCTTGGCTACACCTTC CASSQEYQGLGYTF
TRBJ2-1 TRBV6-5 - TRBD2 TGTGCCAGTGTGGGGACTAGCGGGAGGTGGGGTGAGCAGTTCTTC CASVGTSGRWGEQFF
TRBJ2-3 TRBV4-3 - - TGCGCCAGCAGCCAAGTTGCGGCCGCCGATACGCAGTATTTT CASSQVAAADTQYF